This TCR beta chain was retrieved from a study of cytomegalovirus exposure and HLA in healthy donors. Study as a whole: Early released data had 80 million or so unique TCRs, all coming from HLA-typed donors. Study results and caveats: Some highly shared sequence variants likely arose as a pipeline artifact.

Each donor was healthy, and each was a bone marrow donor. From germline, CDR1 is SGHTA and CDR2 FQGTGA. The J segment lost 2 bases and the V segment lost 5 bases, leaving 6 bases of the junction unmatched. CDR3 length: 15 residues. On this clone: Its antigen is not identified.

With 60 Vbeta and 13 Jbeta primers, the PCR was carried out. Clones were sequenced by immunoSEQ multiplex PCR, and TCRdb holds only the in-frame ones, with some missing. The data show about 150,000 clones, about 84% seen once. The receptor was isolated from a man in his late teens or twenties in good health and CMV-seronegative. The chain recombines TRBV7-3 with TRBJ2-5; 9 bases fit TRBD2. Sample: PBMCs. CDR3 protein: CASSPGLAPQETQYF. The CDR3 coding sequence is TGTGCCAGCAGCCCGGGACTAGCTCCGCAAGAGACCCAGTACTTC.